This passage covers 2 T cell receptor beta chains from one sample sequenced in a study of blood T cell repertoires in COVID-19. Sequencing was performed with immunoSEQ multiplex PCR; in TCRdb, only in-frame clones are kept and a portion is missing. The repertoire holds some 200,000 clones, with 80% to 85% as singletons. Source material: PBMCs or T cells enriched from blood (not recorded which). Every receptor here comes from a woman between 45 and 60 years old with acute COVID-19.

The gene calls are TRBV28 and TRBJ1-2; a weak D match, TRBD1 (5 bases). Germline V CDR1 and CDR2: MDHEN, SYDVKM. This CDR3 has 13 residues. Between the trimmed V and J ends, which lost 5 bases and 5 bases, there was a span of 12 bases. CDR3 amino acids: CASSRRVGYGYTF. DNA for the CDR3: TGTGCCAGCAGTCGCAGGGTGGGGTATGGCTACACCTTC.

This clone was observed a few times. The J gene is TRBJ1-5, the V gene TRBV7-6; 9 bases line up with TRBD1. Germline V gene lookup returns CDR1 SGHVS and CDR2 FNYEAQ. The CDR3 is 16 amino acids. V trimming: 3 bases; J trimming: 6 bases; junction bases outside the gene matches: 9. CDR3 sequence (DNA): TGTGCCAGCAGCTTGGAGGGGACAGGGAGTACTCAGCCCCAGCATTTT. It encodes CASSLEGTGSTQPQHF.